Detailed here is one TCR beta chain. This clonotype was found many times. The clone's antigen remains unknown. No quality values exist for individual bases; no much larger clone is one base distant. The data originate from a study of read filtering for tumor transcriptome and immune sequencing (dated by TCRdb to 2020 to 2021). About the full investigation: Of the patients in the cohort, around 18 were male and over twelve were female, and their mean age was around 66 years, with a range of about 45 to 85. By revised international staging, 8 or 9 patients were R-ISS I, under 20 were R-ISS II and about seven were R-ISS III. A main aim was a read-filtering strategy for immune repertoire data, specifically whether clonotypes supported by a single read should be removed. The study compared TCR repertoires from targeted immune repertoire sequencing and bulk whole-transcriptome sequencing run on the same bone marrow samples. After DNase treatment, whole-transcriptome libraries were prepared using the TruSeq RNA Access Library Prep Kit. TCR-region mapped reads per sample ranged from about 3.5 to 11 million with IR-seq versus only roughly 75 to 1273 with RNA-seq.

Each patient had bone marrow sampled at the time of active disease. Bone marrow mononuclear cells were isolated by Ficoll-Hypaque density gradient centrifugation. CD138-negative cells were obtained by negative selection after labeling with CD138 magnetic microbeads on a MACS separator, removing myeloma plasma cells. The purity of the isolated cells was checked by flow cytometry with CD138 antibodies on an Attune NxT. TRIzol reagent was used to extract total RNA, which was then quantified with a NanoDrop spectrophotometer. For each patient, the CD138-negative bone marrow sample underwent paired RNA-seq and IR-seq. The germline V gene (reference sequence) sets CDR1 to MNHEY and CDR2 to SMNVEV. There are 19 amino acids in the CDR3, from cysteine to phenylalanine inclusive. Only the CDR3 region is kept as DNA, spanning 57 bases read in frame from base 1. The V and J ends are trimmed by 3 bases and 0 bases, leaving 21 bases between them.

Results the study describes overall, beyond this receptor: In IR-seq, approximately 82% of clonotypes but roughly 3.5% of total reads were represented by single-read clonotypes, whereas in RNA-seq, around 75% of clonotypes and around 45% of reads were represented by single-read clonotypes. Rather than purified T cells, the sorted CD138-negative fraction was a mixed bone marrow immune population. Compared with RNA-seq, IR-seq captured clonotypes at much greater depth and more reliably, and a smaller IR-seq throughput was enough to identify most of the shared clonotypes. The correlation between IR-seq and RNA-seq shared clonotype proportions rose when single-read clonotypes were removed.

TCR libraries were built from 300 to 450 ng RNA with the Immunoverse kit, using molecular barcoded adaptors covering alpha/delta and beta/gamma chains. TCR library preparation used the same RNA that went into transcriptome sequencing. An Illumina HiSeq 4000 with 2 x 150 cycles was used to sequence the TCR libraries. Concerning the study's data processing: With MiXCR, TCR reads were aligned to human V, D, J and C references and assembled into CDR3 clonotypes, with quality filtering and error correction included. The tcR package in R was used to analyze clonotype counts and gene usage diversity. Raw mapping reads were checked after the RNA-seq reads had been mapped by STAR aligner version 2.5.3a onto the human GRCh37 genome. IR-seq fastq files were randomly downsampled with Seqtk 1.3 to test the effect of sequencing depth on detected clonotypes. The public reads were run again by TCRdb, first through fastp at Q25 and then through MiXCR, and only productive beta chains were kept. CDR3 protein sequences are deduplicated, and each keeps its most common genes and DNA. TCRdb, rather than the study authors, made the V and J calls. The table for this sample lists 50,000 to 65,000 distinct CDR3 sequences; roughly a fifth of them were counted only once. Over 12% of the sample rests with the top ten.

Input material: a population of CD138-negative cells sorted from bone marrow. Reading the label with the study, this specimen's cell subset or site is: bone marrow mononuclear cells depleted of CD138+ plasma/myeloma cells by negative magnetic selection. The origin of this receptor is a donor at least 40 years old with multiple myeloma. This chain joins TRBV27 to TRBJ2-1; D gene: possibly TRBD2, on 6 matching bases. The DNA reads TGTGCCAGCAGTTTCGAGGGCCTCCGGGGGAAAAGCTCCTACAATGAGCAGTTCTTC. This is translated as CASSFEGLRGKSSYNEQFF.